This T cell receptor (beta chain) was found in a study of CD4+ T cells in melanoma. Assay used: immunoSEQ multiplex PCR; TCRdb lists only in-frame clones, some missing. The table includes 9,500 to 13,000 clones, about 70% detected once. This CDR3 has 12 amino acids. The germline V gene encodes CDR1 WNHNN and CDR2 SYGVQD (reference sequence). The V end was cut by 3 bases, the J end by 14 bases, with 11 bases between. Overall study findings and caveats: Diverse differentiation states were reported for melanoma neoantigen-specific CD4+ T cells. CD8+ T cell, macrophage and B cell function reportedly correlated with neoantigen-specific CD4+ T cells.

Note on this clone: The antigen remains unidentified.

The TCR comes from a human donor with melanoma. The gene calls are TRBV10-1 and TRBJ1-6; D not certain. The sample consisted of cells from a culture (not recorded whether cultured in vitro). CDR3 amino acids: CASSEGPFTLHF. The CDR3 DNA reads as TGCGCCAGCAGTGAAGGACCATTCACCCTCCACTTT.